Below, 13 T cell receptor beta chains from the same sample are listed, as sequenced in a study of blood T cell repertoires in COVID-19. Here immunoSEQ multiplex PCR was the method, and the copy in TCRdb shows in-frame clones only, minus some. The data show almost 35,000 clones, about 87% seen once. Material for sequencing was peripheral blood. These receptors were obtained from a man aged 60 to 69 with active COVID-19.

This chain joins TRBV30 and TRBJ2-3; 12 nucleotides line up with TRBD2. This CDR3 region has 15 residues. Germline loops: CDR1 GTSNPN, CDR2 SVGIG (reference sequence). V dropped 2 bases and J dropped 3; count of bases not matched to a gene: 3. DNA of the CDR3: TGTGCCTGGAGTATAACTAGCGGGAGGACAGATACGCAGTATTTT. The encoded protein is CAWSITSGRTDTQYF.

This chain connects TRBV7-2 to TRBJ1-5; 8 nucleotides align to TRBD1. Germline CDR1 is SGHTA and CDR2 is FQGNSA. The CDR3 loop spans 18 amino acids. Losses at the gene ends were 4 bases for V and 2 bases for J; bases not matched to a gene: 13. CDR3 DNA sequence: TGTGCCAGCAGCTCCCTTAAGACGGCAGGGGGCGGCAATCAGCCCCAGCATTTT. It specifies CASSSLKTAGGGNQPQHF.

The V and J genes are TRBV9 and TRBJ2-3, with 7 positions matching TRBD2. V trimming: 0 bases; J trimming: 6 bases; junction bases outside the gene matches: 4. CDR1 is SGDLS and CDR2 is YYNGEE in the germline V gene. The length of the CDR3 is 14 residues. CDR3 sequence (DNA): TGTGCCAGCAGCGTAGTGCGGGAGTGGGATACGCAGTATTTT. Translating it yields CASSVVREWDTQYF.

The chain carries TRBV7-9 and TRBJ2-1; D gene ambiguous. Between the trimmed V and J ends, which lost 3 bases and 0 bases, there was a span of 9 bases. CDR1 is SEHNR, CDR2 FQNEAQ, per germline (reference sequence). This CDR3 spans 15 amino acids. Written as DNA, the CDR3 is TGTGCCAGCAGCTTGGTCAGAAACTCCTACAATGAGCAGTTCTTC. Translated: CASSLVRNSYNEQFF.

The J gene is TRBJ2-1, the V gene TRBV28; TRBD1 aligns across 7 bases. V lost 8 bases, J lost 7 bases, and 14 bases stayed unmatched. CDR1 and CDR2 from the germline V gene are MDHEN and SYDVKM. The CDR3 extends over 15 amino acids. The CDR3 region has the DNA TGTGCCAGCCACCCAACCGGGACAGCCAGAAATGAGCAGTTCTTC. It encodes CASHPTGTARNEQFF. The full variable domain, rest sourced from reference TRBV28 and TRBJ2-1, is DVKVTQSSRYLVKRTGEKVFLECVQDMDHENMFWYRQDPGLGLRLIYFSYDVKMKEKGDIPEGYSVSREKKERFSLILESASTNQTSMYLCASHPTGTARNEQFFGPGTRLTVL.

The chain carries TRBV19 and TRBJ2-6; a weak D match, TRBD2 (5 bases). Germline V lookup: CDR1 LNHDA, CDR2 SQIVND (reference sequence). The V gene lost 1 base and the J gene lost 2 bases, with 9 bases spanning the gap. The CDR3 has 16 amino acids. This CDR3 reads CASSIGERAGANVLTF. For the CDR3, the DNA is TGTGCCAGTAGTATAGGGGAGAGGGCTGGGGCCAACGTCCTGACTTTC.

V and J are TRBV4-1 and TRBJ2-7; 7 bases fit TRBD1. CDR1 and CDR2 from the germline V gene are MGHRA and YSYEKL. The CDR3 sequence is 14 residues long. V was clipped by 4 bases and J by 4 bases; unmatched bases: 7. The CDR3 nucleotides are TGCGCCAGCAGCCTACTAGGGGGCGGTTACGAGCAGTACTTC. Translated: CASSLLGGGYEQYF.

The CDR3 sequence is CASSPRGTGNSPLHF. The CDR3 DNA reads TGTGCCAGCAGCCCCCGAGGGACAGGGAATTCACCCCTCCACTTT. The chain recombines TRBV5-4 with TRBJ1-6, with 9 positions matching TRBD1. The CDR3 is 15 residues long. J lost 7 bases, V lost 4 bases, and 6 bases had no gene match. The germline V gene encodes CDR1 SGHNT and CDR2 YYREEE (reference sequence).

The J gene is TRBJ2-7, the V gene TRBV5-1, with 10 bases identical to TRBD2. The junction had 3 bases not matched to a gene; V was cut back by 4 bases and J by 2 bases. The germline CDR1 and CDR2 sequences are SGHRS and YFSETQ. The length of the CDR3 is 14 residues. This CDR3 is CASSQTSGAYEQYF. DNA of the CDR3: TGCGCCAGCAGCCAAACTAGCGGGGCCTACGAGCAGTACTTC.

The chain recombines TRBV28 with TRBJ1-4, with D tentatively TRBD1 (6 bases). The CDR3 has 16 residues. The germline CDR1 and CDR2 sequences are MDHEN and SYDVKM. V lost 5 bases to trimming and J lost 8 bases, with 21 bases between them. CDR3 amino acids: CASSLRAGTMGEKLFF. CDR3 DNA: TGTGCCAGCAGTCTGCGAGCCGGGACAATGGGGGAAAAACTGTTTTTT.

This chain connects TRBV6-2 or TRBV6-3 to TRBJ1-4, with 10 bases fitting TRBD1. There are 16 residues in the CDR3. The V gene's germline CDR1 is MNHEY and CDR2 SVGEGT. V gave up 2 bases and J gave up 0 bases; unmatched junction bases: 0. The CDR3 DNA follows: TGTGCCAGCAGTTACGGGACAGGGGCAACTAATGAAAAACTGTTTTTT. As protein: CASSYGTGATNEKLFF.

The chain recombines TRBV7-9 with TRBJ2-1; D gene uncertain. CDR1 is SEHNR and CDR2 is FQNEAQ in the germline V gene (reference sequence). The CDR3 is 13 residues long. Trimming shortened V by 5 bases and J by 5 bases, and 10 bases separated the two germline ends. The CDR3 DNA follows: TGTGCCAGCAGCGAACTGTCCGACAATGAGCAGTTCTTC. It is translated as CASSELSDNEQFF.

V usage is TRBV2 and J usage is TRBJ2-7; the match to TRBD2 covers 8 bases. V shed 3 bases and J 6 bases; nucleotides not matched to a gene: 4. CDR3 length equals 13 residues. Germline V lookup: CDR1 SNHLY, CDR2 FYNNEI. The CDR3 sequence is CASSDEAGVEQYF. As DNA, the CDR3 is TGTGCCAGCAGTGACGAAGCGGGAGTCGAGCAGTACTTC.